The 4 T cell receptor beta chains given below trace back to one sample, sequenced in a study of T cells in Graves' hyperthyroidism and ophthalmopathy. RNA transcripts were the template for amplifying TCR beta CDR3 regions. A first-round RT-PCR of the TCR CDR3 used the HTBI primer set. TCRdb reprocessed the multiplex PCR reads via MiXCR and lists one record per CDR3 protein. This table holds around 530,000 distinct CDR3 sequences, about a sixth found once. Sequencing input: blood. Receptors originate from a woman between 18 and 30 years old with Graves' ophthalmopathy.

This clonotype was counted ten times or more. The rearrangement uses TRBV29-1 and TRBJ1-4; possibly TRBD1 for D (5 bases). In germline, CDR1 is SQVTM, CDR2 ANQGSEA. The V gene lost 4 bases and the J gene lost 4 bases, with 10 bases spanning the gap. The CDR3 is 13 residues long. CDR3 amino acids: CSVALDSNEKLFF. CDR3 sequence (DNA): TGCAGCGTTGCACTCGACAGTAATGAAAAACTGTTTTTT.

This clonotype has at least ten counts. This chain joins TRBV11-2 and TRBJ2-3; D unclear. The germline V and J ends were trimmed by 5 bases and 5 bases, with 5 bases remaining between them. CDR3 length equals 11 residues. Germline CDR1 is SGHAT and CDR2 is FQNNGV. The CDR3 bases are TGTGCCAGCAGCGGGGTAGATACGCAGTATTTT. It encodes CASSGVDTQYF. The full variable domain, with the rest looked up from reference TRBV11-2 and TRBJ2-3, is EAGVAQSPRYKIIEKRQSVAFWCNPISGHATLYWYQQILGQGPKLLIQFQNNGVVDDSQLPKDRFSAERLKGVDSTLKIQPAKLEDSAVYLCASSGVDTQYFGPGTRLTVL.

In this sample, this clonotype turned up many times. The V call is TRBV28, the J call TRBJ1-5; D might be TRBD1 (5 bases). Germline V gene data show CDR1 as MDHEN and CDR2 as SYDVKM. CDR3 length equals 15 residues. Trimming took off 4 bases at V and 0 bases at J, with 10 bases between the two ends. CDR3 bases: TGTGCCAGCAGTTGGGGGAGGTATAGCAATCAGCCCCAGCATTTT. Translating gives CASSWGRYSNQPQHF. Supplemented by reference TRBV28 and TRBJ1-5, the full variable domain reads DVKVTQSSRYLVKRTGEKVFLECVQDMDHENMFWYRQDPGLGLRLIYFSYDVKMKEKGDIPEGYSVSREKKERFSLILESASTNQTSMYLCASSWGRYSNQPQHFGDGTRLSIL.

The chain is built from TRBV10-3 and TRBJ2-7, with TRBD1 matching 8 bases. The ends lost 3 bases at V and 2 bases at J; junction bases unmatched: 6. This CDR3 region has 15 residues. Germline-derived CDR1 and CDR2 are ENHRY and SYGVKD. In DNA form, the CDR3 reads TGTGCCATCAGTGATTCGGACAGGGCCACCTACGAGCAGTACTTC. Its protein product is CAISDSDRATYEQYF.